This TCR beta chain was recovered during a study of T cell responses to AZD1222 COVID-19 vaccine. Libraries were prepared by immunoSEQ multiplex PCR; TCRdb keeps only in-frame clonotypes and omits some of them. The sample includes about 25,000 clones, around 87% of them seen just once. This TCR was recovered from an adult who received the AZD1222 COVID-19 vaccine. The source material was peripheral blood, sampled 28 days after the second AZD1222 dose.

The CDR3 nucleotides are TGTGCCAGCAGCCCGCGACTAGCGTCCAATGAGCAGTTCTTC. Residues: CASSPRLASNEQFF. The rearrangement links TRBV9 to TRBJ2-1, with TRBD2 identical over 8 bases. The CDR3 has 14 amino acids. Germline values: CDR1 SGDLS, CDR2 YYNGEE. J gave up 6 bases and V 4 bases, and 6 bases lay outside the gene matches.